This T cell receptor beta chain was observed in a study of T cells after yellow fever vaccination. Study findings and constraints: After the booster, approximately 96% of CD4 and approximately 90% of CD8 primary-response clones were re-detected.

This clonotype was picked up a small number of times. Its antigen is currently unknown. TCRdb itself ran the 5' RACE reads through MiXCR, one entry per CDR3 protein. Of under 400,000 distinct CDR3 sequences listed, roughly an eighth were seen once; the top ten hold 3.2%. In germline, CDR1 is DFQATT, CDR2 SNEGSKA (reference sequence). The CDR3 spans 12 residues. Trimming shortened V by 6 bases and J by 4 bases, and 12 bases separated the two germline ends. The sequencing used CD4+ T cells sorted from PBMCs, collected 15 days after the yellow fever booster vaccination. The chain joins TRBV20-1 to TRBJ1-1; no clear D. This sequence was found in a man aged 18 to 30 who received the YFV17D yellow fever vaccine. In DNA, the CDR3 is TGCAGTGCCCTGACGCCGGGCACTGAAGCTTTCTTT. This codes for CSALTPGTEAFF.